The rows below give T cell receptor beta chains drawn from one sample of a study of T cell repertoires in cytomegalovirus infection. TCRdb reanalysed the reads using MiXCR and keeps one entry per CDR3 protein. In the table there are hundreds of thousands of distinct CDR3 sequences, around 35% of which are singletons. The antigens these receptors bind are not known. The input for sequencing was cultured PBMCs, taken from culture after CMV antigen stimulation. The receptors originated from a human donor in good health (CMV status not recorded). Some clones in this sample may be carry-over from other donors' samples. CDR3s include the opening cysteine and the closing phenylalanine or tryptophan. The order of the fields is D gene, J gene, clone size, V gene, CDR3 DNA, CDR3 protein. A D gene is named only where the DNA matches it firmly. Size values are once, few and many counts, or a class for expanded clones, and some rows have none.

-	TRBJ1-1	-	TRBV20-1	TGCAGTGCTAGAGATCCATGGGCGATGAACACTGAAGCTTTCTTT	CSARDPWAMNTEAFF
TRBD2	TRBJ2-7	-	TRBV15	TGTGCCACCAACTTTTGCGGGAGTTCGTACGAGCAGTACTTC	CATNFCGSSYEQYF
-	TRBJ1-4	-	TRBV27	TGTGCCAGCAGTTTAAACAGACCCCTTGCAACTAATGAAAAACTGTTTTTT	CASSLNRPLATNEKLFF
TRBD1	TRBJ2-2	-	TRBV7-9	TGTGCCAGCAGCTTGCCGGACAGGGTAAACACCGGGGAGCTGTTTTTT	CASSLPDRVNTGELFF
-	TRBJ2-3	-	TRBV2	TGTGCCAGCAGTGCCAATCTTGCCCGGCTCACAGATACGCAGTATTTT	CASSANLARLTDTQYF
-	TRBJ2-1	-	TRBV28	TGTGCCAGCTCAAGGCAGGGGAAGAGCAATGAGCAGTTCTTC	CASSRQGKSNEQFF
-	TRBJ2-3	-	TRBV6-1	TGTGCCAGCAACCGGGGGGACACCACAGATACGCAGTATTTT	CASNRGDTTDTQYF
TRBD1	TRBJ2-7	many	TRBV7-8	TGTGCCAGCATTGACAGGGCAACCTACGAGCAGTACTTC	CASIDRATYEQYF
-	TRBJ2-2	few	TRBV7-9	TGTGCCAGCAGAATAGTAGCGGCGAACACCGGGGAGCTGTTTTTT	CASRIVAANTGELFF
TRBD1	TRBJ2-3	few	TRBV29-1	TGCAGCGCCACAGGGGTCACAGATACGCAGTATTTT	CSATGVTDTQYF
TRBD1	TRBJ2-5	-	TRBV29-1	TGCAGCTCCGACAGGGGTGGTCAAGAGACCCAGTACTTC	CSSDRGGQETQYF
-	TRBJ1-5	-	TRBV27	TGTGCCAGCAGTTTTGTAGCGAGTCAGCCCCAGCATTTT	CASSFVASQPQHF
TRBD2	TRBJ2-1	-	TRBV11-2	TGTGCCAGCAGCTTAGGTAGCGGGGGGGCCCGGGAGCAGTTCTTC	CASSLGSGGAREQFF
-	TRBJ1-4	few	TRBV5-6	TGTGCCAGCAGCTTGAGGTTGGCCGGAGCAACTAATGAAAAACTGTTTTTT	CASSLRLAGATNEKLFF
-	TRBJ2-6	-	TRBV6-2/TRBV6-3	TGTGCCAGCAGTTATGACCTTGGGGCCAACGTCCTGACTTTC	CASSYDLGANVLTF
-	TRBJ2-5	few	TRBV5-4	TGTGCCAGCAGCTTGGCTCTCTCCGGGGTTCAAGAGACCCAGTACTTC	CASSLALSGVQETQYF
-	TRBJ2-3	few	TRBV20-1	TGCAGTCCAACTACCCGAGATACGCAGTATTTT	CSPTTRDTQYF
-	TRBJ2-7	many	TRBV7-9	TGTGCCAGCAGCTTAATTGGACAGACCTACGAGCAGTACTTC	CASSLIGQTYEQYF
TRBD2	TRBJ2-1	few	TRBV5-4	TGTGCCAGCACCCCTAGCGGGAGCAATTACAATGAGCAGTTCTTC	CASTPSGSNYNEQFF
-	TRBJ1-6	many	TRBV7-2	TGTGCCAGCAGCCCCGGACAGTCTTATTCACCCCTCCACTTT	CASSPGQSYSPLHF
TRBD2	TRBJ2-3	few	TRBV4-3	TGCGCCAGCAGCCAAGGGCCGAAAGGACTAGCGGTTAGCACAGATACGCAGTATTTT	CASSQGPKGLAVSTDTQYF
-	TRBJ2-5	-	TRBV11-2	TGTGCCAGCAACCCCCTCCGGGACGGGGGTACCCAGTACTTC	CASNPLRDGGTQYF
-	TRBJ1-5	many	TRBV7-2	TGTGCCAGCAGCTTATTGGGGCAAGGGCAGCCCCAGCATTTT	CASSLLGQGQPQHF
-	TRBJ2-7	few	TRBV11-2	TGTGCCAGCAGACTCCGGACTGACGCCTACGAGCAGTACTTC	CASRLRTDAYEQYF
-	TRBJ2-5	few	TRBV15	TGTGCCACCAGCCGGCGGCGCGCCGGTGGGGAGACCCAGTACTTC	CATSRRRAGGETQYF
-	TRBJ2-1	few	TRBV7-9	TGTGCCAGCAGCAGCAGGGGGGCTTACAATGAGCAGTTCTTC	CASSSRGAYNEQFF
-	TRBJ2-1	-	TRBV7-8	TGTGCCAGCAGCTTAGCGAGGGACCCTAACAATGAGCAGTTCTTC	CASSLARDPNNEQFF
-	TRBJ1-3	-	TRBV3-1	TGTGCCAGCAGCCGACAAGGGCCCGGTGACGGAAACACCATATATTTT	CASSRQGPGDGNTIYF
-	TRBJ1-3	-	TRBV6-1	TGTGCCAGCAGGGACCTTAGGTCGAAGGCGGACGGAAACACCATATATTTT	CASRDLRSKADGNTIYF
-	TRBJ2-7	many	TRBV7-2	TGTGCCAGCAGCTTTATGGCGAGGAACGAGCAGTACTTC	CASSFMARNEQYF
-	TRBJ2-5	-	TRBV5-4	TGTGCCAGCAGCCCTATGACTAGTAGCGAGACCCAGTACTTC	CASSPMTSSETQYF
-	TRBJ2-7	many	TRBV7-2	TGTGCCAGCAGCCTTAATACCAGAGAGTGGTCCTACGAGCAGTACTTC	CASSLNTREWSYEQYF
-	TRBJ2-1	-	TRBV20-1	TGCAGTGCTAGAGGGGGAATTGGAGGGTTTGAGCAGTTCTTC	CSARGGIGGFEQFF
-	TRBJ2-5	-	TRBV6-6	TGTGCCAGTTCCGACGGTCAGGGGCCAGAGACCCAGTACTTC	CASSDGQGPETQYF
-	TRBJ1-1	few	TRBV14	TGTGCCAGCAACACCTGGGCCGGGAACACTGAAGCTTTCTTT	CASNTWAGNTEAFF
TRBD1	TRBJ1-3	-	TRBV12-3/TRBV12-4	TGTGCCAGCAGGCACGCAGGGGGCTTTGGAAACACCATATATTTT	CASRHAGGFGNTIYF
TRBD1	TRBJ1-4	few	TRBV7-8	TGTGCCAGCAGCCCCAGGCCGGTGGACAGGGCCCATGAAAAACTGTTTTTT	CASSPRPVDRAHEKLFF
TRBD1	TRBJ1-1	-	TRBV6-5	TGTGCCAGCACCCAGGGGGGGTCCTCTTTCTTT	CASTQGGSSFF
TRBD1	TRBJ1-2	-	TRBV28	TGTGCCACCAGGGACAGCGACTACTATGGCTACACCTTC	CATRDSDYYGYTF
-	TRBJ2-5	-	TRBV5-1	TGCGCCAGCAGCTTAGACTCCGCCCGGACCCAGTACTTC	CASSLDSARTQYF
-	TRBJ2-6	once	TRBV11-2	TGTGCCAGCAGCTTGGGACGTTCCAACGTCCTGACTTTC	CASSLGRSNVLTF
-	TRBJ1-5	once	TRBV7-9	TGTGCCAGCAGCAAAGATCCCGGGGGCCCCCAGCATTTT	CASSKDPGGPQHF
-	TRBJ2-1	many	TRBV7-2	TGTGCCAGCAGCAGAGAGGGACGGCAGCAGTTCTTC	CASSREGRQQFF
TRBD1	TRBJ1-2	-	TRBV19	TGTGCCAGTAGGCCCCGCCGGGACAGGGAATTGACTAACTATGGCTACACCTTC	CASRPRRDRELTNYGYTF
TRBD2	TRBJ2-1	few	TRBV6-2/TRBV6-3	TGTGCCAGCAGTCACGGACTAGAAAGTGAGCAGTTCTTC	CASSHGLESEQFF
TRBD1	TRBJ2-7	-	TRBV2	TGTGCCAGCAGTGGACAGGGGGCCTACTACGAGCAGTACTTC	CASSGQGAYYEQYF
-	TRBJ2-1	few	TRBV6-2/TRBV6-3	TGTGCCAGCAGCTCCTCTGGGGACATTTTCGGCAATGAGCAGTTCTTC	CASSSSGDIFGNEQFF
TRBD2	TRBJ2-7	many	TRBV7-2	TGTGCCAGCAGCCCATCCAGGACTAGCGGGACCGAGCAGTACTTC	CASSPSRTSGTEQYF
-	TRBJ1-3	-	TRBV3-1	TGTGCCAGCAGCCAAGAACGCGGGGGGCGAAACACCATATATTTT	CASSQERGGRNTIYF
-	TRBJ2-3	few	TRBV4-3	TGCGCCAGCAGCCAATCGGGCCGCACAGATACGCAGTATTTT	CASSQSGRTDTQYF
TRBD2	TRBJ2-1	-	TRBV11-1	TGTGCCAGCAGCTCCCCAACTAGCGGGGGGACTACCACGTTCTTC	CASSSPTSGGTTTFF
-	TRBJ2-3	-	TRBV6-1	TGTGCCAGCACCCTCCGGTCGGCACCAGATACGCAGTATTTT	CASTLRSAPDTQYF
-	TRBJ1-2	few	TRBV6-5	TGTGCCAGCACCAAAACCACGGGAAACTATGGCTACACCTTC	CASTKTTGNYGYTF
-	TRBJ2-1	many	TRBV7-2	TGTGCCAGCTACGCATCATCGGTGGATGAGCAGTTCTTC	CASYASSVDEQFF
TRBD1	TRBJ1-2	few	TRBV7-2	TGTGCCAGCAGCATGACAGGGGGCATACGTGGCTACACCTTC	CASSMTGGIRGYTF
-	TRBJ2-1	few	TRBV7-6	TGTGCCAGCAGCTTATCCCCTATGAATGAGCAGTTCTTC	CASSLSPMNEQFF